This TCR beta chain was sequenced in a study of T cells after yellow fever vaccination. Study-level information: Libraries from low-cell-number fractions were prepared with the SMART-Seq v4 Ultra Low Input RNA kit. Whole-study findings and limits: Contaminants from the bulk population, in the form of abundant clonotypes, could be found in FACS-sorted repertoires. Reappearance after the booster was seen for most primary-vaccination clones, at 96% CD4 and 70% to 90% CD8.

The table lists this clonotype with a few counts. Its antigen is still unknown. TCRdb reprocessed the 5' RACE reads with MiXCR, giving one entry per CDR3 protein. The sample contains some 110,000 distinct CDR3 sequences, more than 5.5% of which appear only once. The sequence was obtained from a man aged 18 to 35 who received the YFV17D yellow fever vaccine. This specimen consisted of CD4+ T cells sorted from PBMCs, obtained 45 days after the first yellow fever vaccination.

Here the CDR3 DNA reads TGTGCCAGCAGCTTAGGGGGGGGGGCACTCACCTACGAGCAGTACTTC. Its protein is CASSLGGGALTYEQYF. V gene TRBV7-8 combines with J gene TRBJ2-7; possibly TRBD2 for D (7 bases). V was clipped by 1 base and J by 2 bases, with 15 bases between them. The CDR3 spans 16 residues. Per germline, CDR1 SGHVS and CDR2 FQNEAQ.